These T cell receptor beta chains were read from a single sample in a study of CD8 T cells in Susac syndrome. TCRdb passed the immunoSEQ multiplex PCR reads through MiXCR, listing each CDR3 protein once. The sample has 200,000 to 300,000 distinct CDR3 sequences; 95% to 97% are singletons. Sequenced: CD4+ T cells from PBMCs. The source of these receptors is a human donor with Susac syndrome. The CDR3 runs from the conserved cysteine through the conserved F or W. The D gene is left open where the match is weak. Expanded clones get a size class; other rows say once, few or many, or leave the size out.

>TRBJ2-7|NA|TRBV3-1|NA|18
CASSQEWLAQPPPYEQYF
TGTGCCAGCAGCCAAGAGTGGCTAGCTCAACCTCCCCCCTACGAGCAGTACTTC
>TRBJ1-2|NA|TRBV27|NA|15
CASSTKGRGTGGYTF
TGTGCCAGCAGCACTAAGGGGAGGGGCACAGGTGGCTACACCTTC
>TRBJ2-1|NA|TRBV5-4|NA|14
CASSWRGRDNEQFF
TGTGCCAGCAGCTGGCGGGGACGGGACAATGAGCAGTTCTTC
>TRBJ2-7|NA|TRBV20-1|NA|13
CSGTGTQGNEQYF
TGCAGTGGCACGGGGACCCAAGGCAACGAGCAGTACTTC
>TRBJ2-1|NA|TRBV18|once|16
CASSPRGLVSYNEQFF
TGTGCCAGCTCACCCCGCGGTTTAGTCTCCTACAATGAGCAGTTCTTC
>TRBJ1-2|NA|TRBV30|NA|14
CAWSVFSRTYGYTF
TGTGCCTGGAGTGTTTTCAGCAGGACCTATGGCTACACCTTC
>TRBJ1-2|TRBD1|TRBV11-2|NA|15
CASSTRTGAGYGYTF
TGTGCCAGCAGCACCCGGACAGGGGCGGGGTATGGCTACACCTTC
>TRBJ2-7|NA|TRBV2|NA|11
CASSYLYEQYF
TGTGCCAGCAGTTATCTGTACGAGCAGTACTTC
>TRBJ1-1|NA|TRBV19|NA|12
CASSWGNTEAFF
TGTGCCAGTAGTTGGGGGAACACTGAAGCTTTCTTT
>TRBJ1-1|NA|TRBV30|NA|11
CAWMYGFGAFF
TGTGCCTGGATGTATGGGTTTGGAGCTTTCTTT
>TRBJ2-1|NA|TRBV5-6|NA|14
CASGAGGGRNEQFF
TGTGCCAGCGGAGCGGGCGGGGGCCGAAATGAGCAGTTCTTC
>TRBJ1-2|NA|TRBV20-1|NA|11
CSARSGQARTF
TGCAGTGCTAGATCAGGGCAGGCCAGAACCTTC
>TRBJ2-5|NA|TRBV2|NA|14
CASSRLTNQETQYF
TGTGCCAGCAGCCGGCTAACGAACCAAGAGACCCAGTACTTC
>TRBJ2-6|NA|TRBV15|NA|16
CATSRTKGAGANVLTF
TGTGCCACCAGCAGAACAAAGGGGGCTGGGGCCAACGTCCTGACTTTC
>TRBJ1-2|TRBD1|TRBV7-2|NA|15
CASSLTPGQGRSYTF
TGTGCCAGCAGCTTAACGCCGGGACAGGGAAGGAGCTACACCTTC
>TRBJ2-7|TRBD1|TRBV5-1|NA|15
CASSIQGQGLREQYF
TGCGCCAGCAGCATACAGGGACAGGGCCTCCGCGAGCAGTACTTC
>TRBJ1-1|TRBD1|TRBV14|NA|14
CASSPWTGVTEAFF
TGTGCCAGCAGCCCTTGGACAGGGGTGACTGAAGCTTTCTTT
>TRBJ2-1|TRBD1|TRBV6-5|NA|16
CASSYVGQGHYNEQFF
TGTGCCAGCAGCTATGTGGGACAGGGGCATTACAATGAGCAGTTCTTC
>TRBJ2-1|NA|TRBV5-1|NA|14
CASSTGDRYNEQFF
TGCGCCAGCAGCACCGGTGATCGCTACAATGAGCAGTTCTTC
>TRBJ1-2|TRBD1|TRBV20-1|NA|14
CSANKDRVANGYTF
TGCAGTGCGAACAAGGACAGGGTTGCAAATGGCTACACCTTC
>TRBJ2-3|NA|TRBV30|NA|13
CAWSWRHTDTQYF
TGTGCCTGGAGTTGGCGGCACACAGATACGCAGTATTTT
>TRBJ2-1|TRBD2|TRBV24-1|NA|15
CATSRTSGAYNEQFF
TGTGCCACCAGTAGGACTAGCGGGGCCTACAATGAGCAGTTCTTC
>TRBJ2-1|NA|TRBV5-4|NA|14
CASERGLNYNEQFF
TGTGCCAGCGAGAGGGGACTGAACTACAATGAGCAGTTCTTC
>TRBJ1-1|NA|TRBV29-1|NA|12
CSVFLMNTEAFF
TGCAGCGTTTTTCTGATGAACACTGAAGCTTTCTTT
>TRBJ2-6|NA|TRBV11-2|NA|18
CASSYEGSLPSGANVLTF
TGTGCCAGCAGCTATGAGGGCAGTCTACCCTCTGGGGCCAACGTCCTGACTTTC
>TRBJ2-2|NA|TRBV5-1|NA|13
CASSLNILGELFF
TGCGCCAGCAGCTTAAACATACTCGGGGAGCTGTTTTTT
>TRBJ1-1|NA|TRBV27|NA|14
CASSFFQGYTEAFF
TGTGCCAGCAGTTTCTTCCAAGGGTACACTGAAGCTTTCTTT
>TRBJ1-1|NA|TRBV20-1|NA|12
CSARAQGTEAFF
TGCAGTGCTAGGGCACAGGGAACTGAAGCTTTCTTT
>TRBJ2-3|NA|TRBV9|once|14
CASSVATATDTQYF
TGTGCCAGCAGCGTAGCTACCGCCACAGATACGCAGTATTTT
>TRBJ2-5|NA|TRBV30|NA|13
CAWSLNFQETQYF
TGTGCCTGGAGTTTGAACTTTCAAGAGACCCAGTACTTC